This T cell receptor beta chain was observed in a study of control samples from healthy donors and cancer patients. TCRdb's copy holds only in-frame clones and misses some; the assay was immunoSEQ multiplex PCR. The sample shows about 80,000 clones, 84% of them seen only once. This CDR3 has 14 residues. Deletions cut 1 base from V and 2 bases from J, with 9 bases between. Germline CDR1 and CDR2: SGHRS and YFSETQ. The rearrangement links TRBV5-1 to TRBJ2-5, with D uncertain. Material: PBMCs. The sequence derives from a man aged 55 to 69 with head and neck cancer. CDR3 bases: TGCGCCAGCAGCTTGCTCCCAGCACAAGAGACCCAGTACTTC. It translates to CASSLLPAQETQYF.